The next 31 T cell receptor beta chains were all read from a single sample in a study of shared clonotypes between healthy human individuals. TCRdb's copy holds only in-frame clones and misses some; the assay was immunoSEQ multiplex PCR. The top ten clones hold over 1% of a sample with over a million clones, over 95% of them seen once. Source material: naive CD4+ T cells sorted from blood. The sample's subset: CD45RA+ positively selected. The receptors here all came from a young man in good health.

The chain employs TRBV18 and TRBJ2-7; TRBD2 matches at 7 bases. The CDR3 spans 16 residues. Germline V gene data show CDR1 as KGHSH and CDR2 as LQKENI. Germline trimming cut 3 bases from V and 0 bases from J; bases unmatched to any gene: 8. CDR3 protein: CASSPIGTTLSYEQYF. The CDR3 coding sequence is TGTGCCAGCTCACCTATAGGGACTACACTCTCCTACGAGCAGTACTTC.

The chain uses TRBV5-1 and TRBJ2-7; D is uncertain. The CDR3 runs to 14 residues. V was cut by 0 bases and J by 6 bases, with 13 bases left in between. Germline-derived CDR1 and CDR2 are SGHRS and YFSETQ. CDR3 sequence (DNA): TGCGCCAGCAGCTTGGGCACGACCCACCTCGAGCAGTACTTC. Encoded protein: CASSLGTTHLEQYF.

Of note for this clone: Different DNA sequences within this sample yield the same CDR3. The CDR3 bases are TGTGCCAGCAGCTTGGGGGTAGGGGCCTACGAGCAGTACTTC. The encoded protein is CASSLGVGAYEQYF. The chain has TRBV5-4 and TRBJ2-7; possible D gene TRBD1, 5 bases. Germline loops: CDR1 SGHNT, CDR2 YYREEE (reference sequence). V was trimmed by 0 bases and J by 2 bases, leaving 9 bases between them. This CDR3 region has 14 residues.

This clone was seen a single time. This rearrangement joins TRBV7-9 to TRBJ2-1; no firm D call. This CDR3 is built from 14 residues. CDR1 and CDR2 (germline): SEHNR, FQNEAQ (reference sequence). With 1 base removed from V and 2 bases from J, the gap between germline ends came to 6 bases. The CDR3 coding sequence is TGTGCCAGCAGCTTAGGACGGGCCTACAATGAGCAGTTCTTC. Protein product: CASSLGRAYNEQFF.

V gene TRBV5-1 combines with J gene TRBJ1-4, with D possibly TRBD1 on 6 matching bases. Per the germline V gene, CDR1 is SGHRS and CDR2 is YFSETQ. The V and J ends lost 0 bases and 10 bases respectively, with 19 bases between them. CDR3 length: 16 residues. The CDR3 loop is CASSLGGQPPLGKLFF. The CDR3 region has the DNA TGCGCCAGCAGCTTGGGGGGGCAGCCACCGTTGGGAAAACTGTTTTTT.

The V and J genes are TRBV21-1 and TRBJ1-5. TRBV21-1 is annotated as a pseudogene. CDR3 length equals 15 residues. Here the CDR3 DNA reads TGTGCCAGCACCCCGGGCAGGGAGAGCAATCAGCCCCAGCATTTT. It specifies CASTPGRESNQPQHF.

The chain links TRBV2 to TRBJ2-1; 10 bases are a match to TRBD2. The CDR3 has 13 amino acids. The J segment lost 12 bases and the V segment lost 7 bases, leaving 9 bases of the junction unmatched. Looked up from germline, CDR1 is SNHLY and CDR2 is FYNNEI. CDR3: CASMLAGGSPQFF. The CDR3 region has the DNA TGTGCCAGCATGTTAGCGGGAGGTTCGCCGCAGTTCTTC.

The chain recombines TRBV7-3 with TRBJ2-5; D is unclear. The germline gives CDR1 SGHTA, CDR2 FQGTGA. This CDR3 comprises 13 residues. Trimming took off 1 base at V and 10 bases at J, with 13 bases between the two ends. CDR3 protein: CASSLNPRRVQYF. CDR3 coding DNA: TGTGCCAGCAGCTTAAACCCTCGCCGGGTCCAGTACTTC.

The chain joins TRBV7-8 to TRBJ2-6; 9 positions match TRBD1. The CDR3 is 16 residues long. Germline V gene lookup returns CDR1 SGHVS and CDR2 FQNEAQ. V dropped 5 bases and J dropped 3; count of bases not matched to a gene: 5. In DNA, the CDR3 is TGTGCCAGCAGCCCTGACAGGGGGTTTGGGGCCAACGTCCTGACTTTC. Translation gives CASSPDRGFGANVLTF.

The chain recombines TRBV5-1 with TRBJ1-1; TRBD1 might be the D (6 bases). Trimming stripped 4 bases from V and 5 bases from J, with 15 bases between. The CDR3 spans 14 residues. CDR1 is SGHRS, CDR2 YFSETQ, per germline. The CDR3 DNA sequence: TGCGCCAGCAGCCCGGAACAGGGTTGGACTGAAGCTTTCTTT. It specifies CASSPEQGWTEAFF.

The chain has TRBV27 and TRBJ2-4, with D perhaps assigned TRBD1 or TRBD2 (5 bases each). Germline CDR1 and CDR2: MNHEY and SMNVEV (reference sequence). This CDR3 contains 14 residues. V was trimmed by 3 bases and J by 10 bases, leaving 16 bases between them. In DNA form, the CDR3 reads TGTGCCAGCAGTTTTGGGACCCACGAAGGGATTCAGTACTTC. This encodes CASSFGTHEGIQYF.

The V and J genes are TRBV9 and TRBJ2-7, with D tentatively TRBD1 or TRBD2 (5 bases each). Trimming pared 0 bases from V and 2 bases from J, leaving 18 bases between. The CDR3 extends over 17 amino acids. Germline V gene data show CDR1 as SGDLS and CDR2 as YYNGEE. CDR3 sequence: CASSVAPPGTAPYEQYF. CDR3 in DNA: TGTGCCAGCAGCGTAGCTCCCCCCGGGACGGCACCCTACGAGCAGTACTTC.

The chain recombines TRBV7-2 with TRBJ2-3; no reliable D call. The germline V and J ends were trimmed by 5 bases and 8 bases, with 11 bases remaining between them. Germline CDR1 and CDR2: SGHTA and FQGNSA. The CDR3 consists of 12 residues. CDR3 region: CASSALRGTQYF. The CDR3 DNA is TGTGCCAGCAGCGCCCTGCGTGGTACGCAGTATTTT.

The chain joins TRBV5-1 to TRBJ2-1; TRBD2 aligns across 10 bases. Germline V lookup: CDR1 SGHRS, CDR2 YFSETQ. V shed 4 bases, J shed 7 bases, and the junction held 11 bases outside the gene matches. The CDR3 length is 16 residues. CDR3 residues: CASSMGLAGAMNEQFF. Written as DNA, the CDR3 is TGCGCCAGCAGCATGGGGCTAGCGGGAGCAATGAATGAGCAGTTCTTC.

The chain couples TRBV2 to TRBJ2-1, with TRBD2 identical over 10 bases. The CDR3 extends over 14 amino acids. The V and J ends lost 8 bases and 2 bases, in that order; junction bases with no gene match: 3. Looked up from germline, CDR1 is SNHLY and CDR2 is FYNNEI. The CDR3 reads CASQLAGPYNEQFF. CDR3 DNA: TGTGCCAGCCAACTAGCGGGGCCCTACAATGAGCAGTTCTTC.

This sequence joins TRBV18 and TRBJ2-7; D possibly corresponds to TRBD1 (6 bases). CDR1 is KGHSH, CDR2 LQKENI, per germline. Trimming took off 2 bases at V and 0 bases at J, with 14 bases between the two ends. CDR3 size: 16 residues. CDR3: CASSPGQPDLSYEQYF. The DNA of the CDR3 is TGTGCCAGCTCACCAGGACAGCCCGATCTCTCCTACGAGCAGTACTTC.

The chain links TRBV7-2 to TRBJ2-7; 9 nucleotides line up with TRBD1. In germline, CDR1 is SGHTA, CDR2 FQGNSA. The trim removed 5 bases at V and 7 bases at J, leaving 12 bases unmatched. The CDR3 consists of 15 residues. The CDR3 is CASSQTGTGLREQYF. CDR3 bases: TGTGCCAGCAGCCAGACCGGGACAGGGTTACGGGAGCAGTACTTC.

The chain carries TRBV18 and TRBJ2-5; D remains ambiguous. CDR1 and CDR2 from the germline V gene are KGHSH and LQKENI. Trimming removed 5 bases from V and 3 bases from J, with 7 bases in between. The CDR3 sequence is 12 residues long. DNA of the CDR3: TGTGCCAGCTCAAAGGATAAAGAGACCCAGTACTTC. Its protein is CASSKDKETQYF.

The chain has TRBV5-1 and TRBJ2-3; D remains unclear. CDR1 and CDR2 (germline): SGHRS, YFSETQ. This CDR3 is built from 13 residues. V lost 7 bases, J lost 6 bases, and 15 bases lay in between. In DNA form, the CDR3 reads TGCGCCAGCCGATCCGATGTTTCCGATACGCAGTATTTT. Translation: CASRSDVSDTQYF.

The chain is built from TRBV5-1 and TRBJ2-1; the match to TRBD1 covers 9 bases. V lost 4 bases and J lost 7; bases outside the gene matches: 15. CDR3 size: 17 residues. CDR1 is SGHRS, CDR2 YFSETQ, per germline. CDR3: CASSTDKQGALINEQFF. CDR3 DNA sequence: TGCGCCAGCAGCACGGATAAACAGGGGGCCTTAATTAATGAGCAGTTCTTC. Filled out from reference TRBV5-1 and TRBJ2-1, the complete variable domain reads KAGVTQTPRYLIKTRGQQVTLSCSPISGHRSVSWYQQTPGQGLQFLFEYFSETQRNKGNFPGRFSGRQFSNSRSEMNVSTLELGDSALYLCASSTDKQGALINEQFFGPGTRLTVL.

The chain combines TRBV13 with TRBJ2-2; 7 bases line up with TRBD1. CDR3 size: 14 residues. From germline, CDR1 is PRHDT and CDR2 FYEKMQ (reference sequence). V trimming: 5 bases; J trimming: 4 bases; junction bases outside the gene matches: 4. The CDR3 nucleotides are TGTGCCAGCAGCCTCTCAGGGGGCACCGGGGAGCTGTTTTTT. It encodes CASSLSGGTGELFF. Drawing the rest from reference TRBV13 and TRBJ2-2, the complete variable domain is AAGVIQSPRHLIKEKRETATLKCYPIPRHDTVYWYQQGPGQDPQFLISFYEKMQSDKGSIPDRFSAQQFSDYHSELNMSSLELGDSALYFCASSLSGGTGELFFGEGSRLTVL.

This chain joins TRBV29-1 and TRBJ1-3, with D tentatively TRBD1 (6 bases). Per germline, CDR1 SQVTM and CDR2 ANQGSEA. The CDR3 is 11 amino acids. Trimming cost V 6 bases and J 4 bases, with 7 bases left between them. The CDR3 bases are TGCAGCGTCACAGGGGGAAACACCATATATTTT. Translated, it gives CSVTGGNTIYF. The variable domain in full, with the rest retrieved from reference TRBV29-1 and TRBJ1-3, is SAVISQKPSRDICQRGTSLTIQCQVDSQVTMMFWYRQQPGQSLTLIATANQGSEATYESGFVIDKFPISRPNLTFSTLTVSNMSPEDSSIYLCSVTGGNTIYFGEGSWLTVV.

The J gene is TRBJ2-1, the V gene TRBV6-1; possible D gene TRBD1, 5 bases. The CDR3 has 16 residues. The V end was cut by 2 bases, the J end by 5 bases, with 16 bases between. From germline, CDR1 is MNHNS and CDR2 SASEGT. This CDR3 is CASSELKGQGHNEQFF. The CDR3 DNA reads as TGTGCCAGCAGTGAACTGAAGGGCCAGGGCCACAATGAGCAGTTCTTC.

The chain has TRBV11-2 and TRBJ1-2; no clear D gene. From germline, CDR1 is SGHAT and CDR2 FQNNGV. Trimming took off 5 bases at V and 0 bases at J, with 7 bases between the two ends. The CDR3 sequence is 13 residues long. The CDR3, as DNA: TGTGCCAGCAGCCAATCGACTAACTATGGCTACACCTTC. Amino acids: CASSQSTNYGYTF.

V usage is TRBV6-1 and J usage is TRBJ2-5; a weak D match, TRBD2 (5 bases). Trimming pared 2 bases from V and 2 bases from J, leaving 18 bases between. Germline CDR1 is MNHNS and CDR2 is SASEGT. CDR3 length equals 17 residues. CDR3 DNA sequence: TGTGCCAGCAGTGAACAGACCTCCGTCGGCGGGCAAGAGACCCAGTACTTC. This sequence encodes CASSEQTSVGGQETQYF.

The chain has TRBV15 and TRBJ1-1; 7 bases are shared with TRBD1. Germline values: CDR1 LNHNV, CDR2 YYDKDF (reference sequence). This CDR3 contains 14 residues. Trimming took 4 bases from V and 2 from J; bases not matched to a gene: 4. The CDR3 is CATSTYRGNTEAFF. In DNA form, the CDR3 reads TGTGCCACCAGCACCTACAGGGGTAACACTGAAGCTTTCTTT.

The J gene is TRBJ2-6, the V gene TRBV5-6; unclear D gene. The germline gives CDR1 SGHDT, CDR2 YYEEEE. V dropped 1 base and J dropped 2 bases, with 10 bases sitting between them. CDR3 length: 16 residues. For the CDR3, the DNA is TGTGCCAGCAGCTTGTACCCTGTAACTGGGGCCAACGTCCTGACTTTC. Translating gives CASSLYPVTGANVLTF.

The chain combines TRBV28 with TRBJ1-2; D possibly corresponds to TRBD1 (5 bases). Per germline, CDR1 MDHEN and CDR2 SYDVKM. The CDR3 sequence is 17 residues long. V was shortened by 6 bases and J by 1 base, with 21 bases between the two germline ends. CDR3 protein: CASRPRDPRGSNYGYTF. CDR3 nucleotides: TGTGCCAGCAGACCTCGGGACCCTAGAGGGAGTAACTATGGCTACACCTTC.

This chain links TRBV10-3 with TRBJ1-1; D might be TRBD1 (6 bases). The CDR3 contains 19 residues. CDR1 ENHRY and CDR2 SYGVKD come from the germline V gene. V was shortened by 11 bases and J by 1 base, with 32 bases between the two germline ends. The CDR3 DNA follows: TGTGCCTCCTTTGGGATTGAAGGACAGCTGCGGACGAAGAACACTGAAGCTTTCTTT. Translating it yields CASFGIEGQLRTKNTEAFF.

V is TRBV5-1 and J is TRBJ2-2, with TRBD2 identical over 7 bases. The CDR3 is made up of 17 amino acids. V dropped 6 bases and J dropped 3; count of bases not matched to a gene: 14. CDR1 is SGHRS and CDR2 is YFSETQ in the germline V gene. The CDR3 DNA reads TGCGCCAGCAACCAACCTCAAACGGCGGGAGACACCGGGGAGCTGTTTTTT. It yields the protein CASNQPQTAGDTGELFF.

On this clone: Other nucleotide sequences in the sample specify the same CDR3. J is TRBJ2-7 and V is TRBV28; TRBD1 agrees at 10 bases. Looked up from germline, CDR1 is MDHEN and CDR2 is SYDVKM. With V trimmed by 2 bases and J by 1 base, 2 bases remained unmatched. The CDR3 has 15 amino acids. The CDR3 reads CASSLGGQGSYEQYF. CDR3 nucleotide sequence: TGTGCCAGCAGTTTAGGGGGACAGGGGTCCTACGAGCAGTACTTC.